The clone carrying this T cell receptor (beta chain) was recorded at least ten times. Its antigen remains unidentified. The entry originates in a study of CD8+CD57+ T cells in acquired aplastic anemia. In the study overall: Recorded DNA amounts for sorted CD4+ and CD8+ cells had an average of 3.2 ug.

The authors sequenced patients whose flow cytometry had shown CD8+CD57+ cell expansion. Among the patients, all had severe acquired aplastic anemia. None of the patients had been given any therapy when their blood was sampled. Study-wide results and limits: The same twenty-nine CD8+ CDR3 sequences occurred in patients and in controls.

Both TCR beta VDJ combination and CDR3 sequence profiling were carried out. Genomic DNA was the template for this profiling. TCRdb itself ran the reads through MiXCR, one entry per CDR3 protein. The sample has some 200,000 distinct CDR3 sequences; around 45% are singletons. The CDR3 contains 15 residues. V was clipped by 5 bases and J by 7 bases; unmatched bases: 9. CDR1 is LNHDA and CDR2 is SQIVND in the germline V gene (reference sequence). What was sequenced was sorted CD4+, CD8+, or CD8+CD57+ T cells (not recorded which) from PBMCs. This receptor was obtained from a human donor with aplastic anemia. This chain uses TRBV19 with TRBJ1-5; the match to TRBD1 covers 9 bases. The CDR3 sequence: CASSPGRTGEQPQHF. In DNA, the CDR3 is TGTGCCAGTAGTCCCGGGAGGACAGGGGAACAGCCCCAGCATTTT.